This TCR beta chain was recovered during a study of T cells in Graves' hyperthyroidism and ophthalmopathy. V lost 4 bases and J lost 2; bases outside the gene matches: 4. The length of the CDR3 is 15 residues. CDR1 and CDR2 from the germline V gene are SQVTM and ANQGSEA. RNA transcripts were the template for amplifying TCR beta CDR3 regions. With the HTBI primer set, the TCR CDR3 went through a first round of RT-PCR. TCRdb redid the calling of the multiplex PCR reads with MiXCR, one entry per CDR3 protein. The repertoire has 94,000 or so distinct CDR3 sequences, over 50% of them found once; the top ten carry 25% to 30%.

This sequence joins TRBV29-1 and TRBJ2-7, with 14 bases fitting TRBD2. Sequences were obtained from blood. The TCR was taken from a woman between 40 and 50 years old with Graves' hyperthyroidism. CDR3 coding DNA: TGCAGCGTTGTATGGACTAGCGGGAGGCCCTACGAGCAGTACTTC. The encoded protein is CSVVWTSGRPYEQYF.